The rows below give T cell receptor beta chains drawn from one sample of a study of T cell changes during pregnancy in multiple sclerosis. Clones were read by immunoSEQ multiplex PCR, and TCRdb kept only the in-frame ones, dropping some. In the table there are fewer than 70,000 clones, about 92% of which are singletons. The source material was CD8+ T cells from peripheral blood mononuclear cells, sampled in the third trimester of pregnancy. These receptors were collected from a female donor in good health, enrolled as a control in a pregnancy study. Each CDR3 is given with its conserved first and last residue. D genes are given only for firm matches. Clone size, where shown, is once, few, many, or a class for clones that have expanded.

j_call: TRBJ2-7; d_call: TRBD1; v_call: TRBV6-4; clone_size: NA; cdr3_aa: CAGKADRSSYEQYF; cdr3_nt: TGTGCCGGAAAGGCGGACAGGAGCTCCTACGAGCAGTACTTC
j_call: TRBJ2-2; d_call: TRBD1; v_call: TRBV9; clone_size: NA; cdr3_aa: CASSVEPGTGVTGELFF; cdr3_nt: TGTGCCAGCAGCGTAGAACCCGGGACAGGGGTCACCGGGGAGCTGTTTTTT
j_call: TRBJ1-1; d_call: NA; v_call: TRBV2; clone_size: NA; cdr3_aa: CASSEEAGYTEAFF; cdr3_nt: TGTGCCAGCAGTGAAGAGGCAGGCTACACTGAAGCTTTCTTT
j_call: TRBJ2-1; d_call: TRBD2; v_call: TRBV9; clone_size: NA; cdr3_aa: CASSHSTSRLDEQFF; cdr3_nt: TGTGCCAGCTCTCACTCGACTAGCAGGTTGGATGAGCAGTTCTTC
j_call: TRBJ2-7; d_call: TRBD2; v_call: TRBV9; clone_size: NA; cdr3_aa: CASSVGGRGIGKGDEQYF; cdr3_nt: TGTGCCAGCAGCGTAGGGGGGAGGGGAATAGGCAAGGGTGACGAGCAGTACTTC
j_call: TRBJ2-7; d_call: NA; v_call: TRBV19; clone_size: NA; cdr3_aa: CASSIGDTFYEQYF; cdr3_nt: TGTGCCAGTAGTATCGGGGACACATTCTACGAGCAGTACTTC
j_call: TRBJ2-3; d_call: NA; v_call: TRBV7-9; clone_size: NA; cdr3_aa: CASRHTTAPGGTDTQYF; cdr3_nt: TGTGCCAGCAGGCACACCACGGCGCCCGGGGGCACAGATACGCAGTATTTT
j_call: TRBJ2-7; d_call: NA; v_call: TRBV7-9; clone_size: few; cdr3_aa: CASRAGDEQYF; cdr3_nt: TGTGCCAGCAGAGCCGGGGACGAGCAGTACTTC
j_call: TRBJ1-1; d_call: NA; v_call: TRBV12-5; clone_size: NA; cdr3_aa: CASGFVGLNTEAFF; cdr3_nt: TGTGCTAGTGGTTTTGTGGGCCTGAACACTGAAGCTTTCTTT
j_call: TRBJ1-2; d_call: NA; v_call: TRBV12-5; clone_size: NA; cdr3_aa: CASGPSHEDSGYTF; cdr3_nt: TGTGCTAGTGGTCCGAGCCACGAGGATAGTGGCTACACCTTC
j_call: TRBJ2-7; d_call: TRBD2; v_call: TRBV27; clone_size: once; cdr3_aa: CASSPFGGGYEQYF; cdr3_nt: TGTGCCAGCAGCCCTTTCGGCGGGGGCTACGAGCAGTACTTC
j_call: TRBJ2-1; d_call: TRBD2; v_call: TRBV4-3; clone_size: NA; cdr3_aa: CASSPGTSGDNEQFF; cdr3_nt: TGCGCCAGCAGCCCGGGGACTAGCGGGGACAATGAGCAGTTCTTC
j_call: TRBJ2-7; d_call: NA; v_call: TRBV4-1; clone_size: once; cdr3_aa: CASSLLQDSSYEQYF; cdr3_nt: TGCGCCAGCAGCCTTCTCCAGGACAGCTCCTACGAGCAGTACTTC
j_call: TRBJ1-1; d_call: NA; v_call: TRBV7-9; clone_size: NA; cdr3_aa: CASSSANRAEAFF; cdr3_nt: TGTGCCAGCAGCTCAGCTAACAGGGCTGAAGCTTTCTTT
j_call: TRBJ1-6; d_call: NA; v_call: TRBV6-6; clone_size: NA; cdr3_aa: CASSAPGDYNSPLHF; cdr3_nt: TGTGCCAGCAGTGCACCAGGGGACTATAATTCACCCCTCCACTTT
j_call: TRBJ2-1; d_call: TRBD2; v_call: TRBV9; clone_size: NA; cdr3_aa: CASSVYERGGAGEQFF; cdr3_nt: TGTGCCAGCAGCGTATACGAGCGGGGGGGTGCTGGTGAGCAGTTCTTC
j_call: TRBJ1-1; d_call: TRBD1; v_call: TRBV7-8; clone_size: NA; cdr3_aa: CASSSTGGFTEAFF; cdr3_nt: TGTGCCAGCAGCTCGACAGGGGGGTTCACTGAAGCTTTCTTT
j_call: TRBJ1-5; d_call: NA; v_call: TRBV27; clone_size: NA; cdr3_aa: CASKIQARGNQPQHF; cdr3_nt: TGTGCCAGCAAAATCCAGGCCAGAGGCAATCAGCCCCAGCATTTT
j_call: TRBJ2-7; d_call: TRBD1; v_call: TRBV30; clone_size: NA; cdr3_aa: CAWISGTGGYEQYF; cdr3_nt: TGTGCCTGGATTAGTGGGACAGGGGGGTACGAGCAGTACTTC
j_call: TRBJ2-2; d_call: TRBD2; v_call: TRBV19; clone_size: NA; cdr3_aa: CASSSREGRLGELFF; cdr3_nt: TGTGCCAGTAGTTCCAGGGAGGGGCGCCTGGGGGAGCTGTTTTTT
j_call: TRBJ1-5; d_call: NA; v_call: TRBV30; clone_size: few; cdr3_aa: CAWSEDYSNQPQHF; cdr3_nt: TGTGCCTGGAGCGAGGATTATAGCAATCAGCCCCAGCATTTT
j_call: TRBJ2-1; d_call: TRBD1; v_call: TRBV30; clone_size: NA; cdr3_aa: CAWSIWDRYNEQFF; cdr3_nt: TGTGCCTGGAGTATATGGGACAGGTACAATGAGCAGTTCTTC
j_call: TRBJ1-1; d_call: NA; v_call: TRBV6-1; clone_size: medium-sized; cdr3_aa: CASSESSSPAEAFF; cdr3_nt: TGTGCCAGCAGTGAATCATCGAGTCCCGCTGAAGCTTTCTTT
j_call: TRBJ1-1; d_call: NA; v_call: TRBV4-3; clone_size: few; cdr3_aa: CASSQAEIRGNTEAFF; cdr3_nt: TGCGCCAGCAGCCAAGCCGAGATCCGGGGGAACACTGAAGCTTTCTTT
j_call: TRBJ1-2; d_call: TRBD1; v_call: TRBV7-9; clone_size: NA; cdr3_aa: CASSPGQGSYTF; cdr3_nt: TGTGCCAGCAGCCCTGGACAGGGGTCTTACACCTTC
j_call: TRBJ2-4; d_call: TRBD1; v_call: TRBV5-8; clone_size: NA; cdr3_aa: CASSWTGTGGDENIQYF; cdr3_nt: TGTGCCAGCAGCTGGACCGGGACAGGGGGCGATGAAAACATTCAGTACTTC
j_call: TRBJ1-2; d_call: NA; v_call: TRBV27; clone_size: few; cdr3_aa: CATGLRTHGYTF; cdr3_nt: TGTGCCACGGGACTCCGAACGCATGGCTACACCTTC
j_call: TRBJ2-7; d_call: NA; v_call: TRBV4-2; clone_size: NA; cdr3_aa: CASSQRGSMTYEQYF; cdr3_nt: TGTGCCAGCAGCCAACGAGGGTCCATGACCTACGAGCAGTACTTC
j_call: TRBJ2-2; d_call: NA; v_call: TRBV7-9; clone_size: few; cdr3_aa: CASSLEQTGELFF; cdr3_nt: TGTGCCAGCAGCTTAGAACAGACCGGGGAGCTGTTTTTT
j_call: TRBJ1-1; d_call: TRBD1; v_call: TRBV6-4; clone_size: NA; cdr3_aa: CASSPGQGASTEAFF; cdr3_nt: TGTGCCAGCAGTCCTGGACAGGGGGCAAGCACTGAAGCTTTCTTT
j_call: TRBJ1-6; d_call: NA; v_call: TRBV25-1; clone_size: NA; cdr3_aa: CASSETGSVDSPLHF; cdr3_nt: TGTGCCAGCAGTGAAACAGGATCGGTGGATTCACCCCTCCACTTT
j_call: TRBJ1-1; d_call: TRBD1; v_call: TRBV4-3; clone_size: NA; cdr3_aa: CASSQESTGPMNTEAFF; cdr3_nt: TGCGCCAGCAGCCAAGAATCGACAGGGCCTATGAACACTGAAGCTTTCTTT
j_call: TRBJ2-7; d_call: TRBD1; v_call: TRBV7-6; clone_size: NA; cdr3_aa: CASTDTGEGYEQYF; cdr3_nt: TGTGCCAGCACCGACACAGGGGAAGGATACGAGCAGTACTTC
j_call: TRBJ1-5; d_call: NA; v_call: TRBV6-6; clone_size: NA; cdr3_aa: CASSYSEGDQPQHF; cdr3_nt: TGTGCCAGCAGTTACTCGGAAGGGGATCAGCCCCAGCATTTT
j_call: TRBJ1-1; d_call: TRBD1; v_call: TRBV7-9; clone_size: few; cdr3_aa: CASSLGTGAEAFF; cdr3_nt: TGTGCCAGCAGCTTAGGCACAGGGGCTGAAGCTTTCTTT
j_call: TRBJ2-6; d_call: TRBD1; v_call: TRBV29-1; clone_size: once; cdr3_aa: CSVEDRGQANSGANVLTF; cdr3_nt: TGCAGCGTTGAAGATCGAGGACAGGCAAACTCTGGGGCCAACGTCCTGACTTTC
j_call: TRBJ2-1; d_call: TRBD2; v_call: TRBV27; clone_size: NA; cdr3_aa: CASLGGGSYNEQFF; cdr3_nt: TGTGCTAGCCTAGGCGGGGGCTCCTACAATGAGCAGTTCTTC
j_call: TRBJ1-3; d_call: NA; v_call: TRBV15; clone_size: NA; cdr3_aa: CATSSLGGATGNTIYF; cdr3_nt: TGTGCCACCAGCAGTCTGGGGGGGGCTACCGGAAACACCATATATTTT
j_call: TRBJ1-6; d_call: TRBD1; v_call: TRBV7-2; clone_size: NA; cdr3_aa: CASSQTGGNSPLHF; cdr3_nt: TGTGCCAGCAGCCAGACAGGGGGAAATTCACCCCTCCACTTT
j_call: TRBJ1-1; d_call: NA; v_call: TRBV27; clone_size: NA; cdr3_aa: CASSLKRHTEAFF; cdr3_nt: TGTGCCAGCAGTTTAAAGCGGCACACTGAAGCTTTCTTT
j_call: TRBJ1-5; d_call: TRBD1; v_call: TRBV6-5; clone_size: NA; cdr3_aa: CASRPGTGSNQPQHF; cdr3_nt: TGTGCCAGCAGACCCGGGACAGGGTCCAATCAGCCCCAGCATTTT
j_call: TRBJ1-4; d_call: NA; v_call: TRBV27; clone_size: NA; cdr3_aa: CASSFEGTNEKLFF; cdr3_nt: TGTGCCAGCAGTTTCGAGGGAACTAATGAAAAACTGTTTTTT